This TCR beta chain was retrieved from a study of molecular identifiers for immune sequencing clone quantification. From germline, CDR1 is MNHEY and CDR2 SMNVEV (reference sequence). V was clipped by 6 bases and J by 4 bases, with 17 bases between them. The CDR3 is 15 amino acids. As for this clonotype: This CDR3 is missing its conserved last phenylalanine or tryptophan, likely due to a read error.

TCRdb fed the PCR reads into MiXCR, producing one record per CDR3 protein. The sample lists approximately 680,000 distinct CDR3 sequences, around 25% occurring once. The sequence came from a human donor in good health. Some libraries in this study had Jurkat cell RNA spiked in. Source material: naive CD8+ T cells from blood, with Jurkat cell RNA spiked in. Subset here: FACS-sorted CD8+CD4-CCR7+CD45RA+ naive T cells. The rearrangement joins TRBV27 to TRBJ2-3; D possibly corresponds to TRBD1 (6 bases). For the CDR3, the DNA is TGTGCCAGCAGCCCGAGGGGGTTCGTCTCAGATACGCAGTATCTT. It codes for CASSPRGFVSDTQYL.